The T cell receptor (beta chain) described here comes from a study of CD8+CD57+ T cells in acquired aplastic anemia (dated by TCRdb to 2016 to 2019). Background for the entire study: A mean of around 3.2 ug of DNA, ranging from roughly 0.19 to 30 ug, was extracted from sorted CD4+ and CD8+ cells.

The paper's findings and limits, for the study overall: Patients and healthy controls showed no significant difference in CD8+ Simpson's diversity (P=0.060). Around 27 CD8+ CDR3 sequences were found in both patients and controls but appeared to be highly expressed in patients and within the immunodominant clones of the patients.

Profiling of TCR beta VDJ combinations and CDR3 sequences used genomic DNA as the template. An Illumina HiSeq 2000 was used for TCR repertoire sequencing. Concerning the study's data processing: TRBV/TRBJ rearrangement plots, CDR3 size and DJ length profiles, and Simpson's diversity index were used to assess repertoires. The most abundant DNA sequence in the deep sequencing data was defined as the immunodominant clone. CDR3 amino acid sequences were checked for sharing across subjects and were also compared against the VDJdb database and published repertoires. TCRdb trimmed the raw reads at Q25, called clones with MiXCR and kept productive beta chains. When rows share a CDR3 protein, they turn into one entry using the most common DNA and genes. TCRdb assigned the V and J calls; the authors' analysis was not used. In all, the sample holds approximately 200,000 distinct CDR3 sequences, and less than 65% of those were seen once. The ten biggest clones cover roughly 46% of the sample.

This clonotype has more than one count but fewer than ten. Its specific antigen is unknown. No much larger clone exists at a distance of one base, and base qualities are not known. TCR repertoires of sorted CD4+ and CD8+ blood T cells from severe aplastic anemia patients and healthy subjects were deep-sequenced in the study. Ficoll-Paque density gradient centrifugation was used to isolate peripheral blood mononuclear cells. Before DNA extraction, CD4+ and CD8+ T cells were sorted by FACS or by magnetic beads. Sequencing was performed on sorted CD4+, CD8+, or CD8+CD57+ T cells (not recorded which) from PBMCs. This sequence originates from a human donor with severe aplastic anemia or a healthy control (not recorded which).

Here is the DNA: TGCGCCAGCAGCTTGAGGGACAGGACGTCCTACGAGCAGTACTTC. It encodes CASSLRDRTSYEQYF. The V and J segments used are TRBV5-1 and TRBJ2-7; a stretch of 8 junction bases matches TRBD1. Compared with germline, V lacks 1 base and J lacks 1 base; bases without a gene match: 4. CDR1 and CDR2, looked up from the germline V gene, are SGHRS and YFSETQ. The CDR3 runs 15 residues from the cysteine to the phenylalanine. Only CDR3 DNA remains: 45 bases, in frame from the first base.